Shown below are 9 T cell receptor beta chains from a single sample sequenced in a study of cytomegalovirus exposure and HLA in healthy donors. This PCR relied on a set of 60 Vbeta primers and 13 Jbeta primers. Measured with immunoSEQ multiplex PCR; TCRdb has only the in-frame clones, and not every one. The sample yields approximately 100,000 clones, about 76% seen once. The sequenced material came from PBMCs. Receptors originate from a middle-aged man in good health and CMV-seronegative.

This sequence joins TRBV7-2 and TRBJ2-3; 9 nucleotides agree with TRBD2. The J segment lost 8 bases and the V segment lost 4 bases, leaving 16 bases of the junction unmatched. This CDR3 has 17 amino acids. Germline V gene sequence: CDR1 SGHTA, CDR2 FQGNSA. The CDR3 reads CASSSASSGETLGTQYF. CDR3 bases: TGTGCCAGCAGCTCTGCATCTAGCGGGGAAACTTTGGGTACGCAGTATTTT.

The chain couples TRBV2 to TRBJ2-1, with a tentative D call TRBD2 (7 bases). V lost 8 bases, J lost 8 bases, and 22 bases lay in between. Germline V gene data show CDR1 as SNHLY and CDR2 as FYNNEI. This CDR3 comprises 15 residues. The CDR3 is CASFRGAQGADEQFF. DNA for the CDR3: TGTGCCAGCTTTCGGGGGGCACAAGGGGCGGATGAGCAGTTCTTC. Using reference TRBV2 and TRBJ2-1 for the parts outside the CDR3, the full variable domain is EPEVTQTPSHQVTQMGQEVILRCVPISNHLYFYWYRQILGQKVEFLVSFYNNEISEKSEIFDDQFSVERPDGSNFTLKIRSTKLEDSAMYFCASFRGAQGADEQFFGPGTRLTVL.

DNA for the CDR3: TGTGCCAGCAGCCTGTACAGGGACCAAGAGACCCAGTACTTC. Translating gives CASSLYRDQETQYF. The chain is built from TRBV7-2 and TRBJ2-5, with D perhaps matching TRBD1 (6 bases). CDR3 length equals 14 residues. Germline-derived CDR1 and CDR2 are SGHTA and FQGNSA. V was pared by 5 bases and J by 0 bases, with 10 bases between.

The chain is built from TRBV9 and TRBJ2-1; TRBD2 matches 8 bases. This CDR3 comprises 16 residues. Germline V gene lookup returns CDR1 SGDLS and CDR2 YYNGEE. V lost 2 bases, J lost 10 bases, and 14 bases stayed unmatched. The CDR3 DNA follows: TGTGCCAGCAGCGTCCTGGGAGGGCGGGGGGTTAACGAGCAGTTCTTC. This codes for CASSVLGGRGVNEQFF.

This chain links TRBV10-2 with TRBJ2-6, with 12 bases that match TRBD2. This CDR3 is built from 17 residues. CDR1 and CDR2 (germline): WSHSY, SAAADI. V lost 6 bases and J lost 0; bases outside the gene matches: 3. The CDR3 nucleotides read TGCGCCAGCAGGTTGACTAGCGGGGGCTCTGGGGCCAACGTCCTGACTTTC. Translated: CASRLTSGGSGANVLTF.

The chain is built from TRBV6-6 and TRBJ1-5; D perhaps matches TRBD1 (6 bases). Trimming removed 0 bases from V and 4 bases from J, with 7 bases in between. The CDR3 covers 14 residues. From germline, CDR1 is MNHNY and CDR2 SVGAGI (reference sequence). The CDR3 region is CASSYSRGNQPQHF. The CDR3 DNA follows: TGTGCCAGCAGTTACTCGAGGGGGAATCAGCCCCAGCATTTT.

J is TRBJ2-2 and V is TRBV5-1; no firm D call. V lost 3 bases, J lost 5 bases, and 5 bases lay in between. CDR3 length equals 12 residues. Germline CDR1 is SGHRS and CDR2 is YFSETQ. CDR3 nucleotides: TGCGCCAGCAGCTGGGCTACCGGGGAGCTGTTTTTT. This codes for CASSWATGELFF.

DNA for the CDR3: TGTGCCAGCAGGGGAGGAGGGACCTACGAGCAGTACTTC. Translating gives CASRGGGTYEQYF. The chain recombines TRBV6-1 with TRBJ2-7; D might be TRBD2 (6 bases). V shed 6 bases and J shed 2 bases, with 11 bases lying between them. CDR3 length: 13 residues. Germline lookup yields CDR1 MNHNS and CDR2 SASEGT.

CDR3 sequence (DNA): TGTGCCAGCAGTGGAGGCAGGGGAAAAAATCAGCCCCAGCATTTT. This translates into CASSGGRGKNQPQHF. The V and J genes are TRBV2 and TRBJ1-5; maybe TRBD1 (6 bases). The germline V gene has CDR1 SNHLY and CDR2 FYNNEI. CDR3 length: 15 residues. V dropped 4 bases and J dropped 4 bases, with 14 bases sitting between them.